A selection of T cell receptor beta chains follows, all from one sample in a study of PD-1 blockade in classical Hodgkin lymphoma. The protocol was immunoSEQ multiplex PCR, while the TCRdb copy is restricted to in-frame clones and leaves out a portion. The profile shows more than 90,000 clones, 78% of them singletons. This material consisted of peripheral blood mononuclear cells (PBMCs), taken before the fourth cycle of nivolumab. The receptors come from a human donor with classical Hodgkin lymphoma. Both conserved end residues are part of each CDR3. D genes are given only for firm matches. Expanded clones are given a class, and other clones once, few, many or no size at all.

TRBV7-9,.,TRBJ2-7,TRBD2,TGTGCCAGCAGCTTAGCAGCGGGATCTTTTGGGCAGTACTTC,CASSLAAGSFGQYF
TRBV15,.,TRBJ1-2,.,TGTGCCACCAGCAGAGACCTGGTGGGCGGCTATGGCTACACCTTC,CATSRDLVGGYGYTF
TRBV28,.,TRBJ1-1,.,TGTGCCAGCACCTTCGGGACACTTAATGAAGCTTTCTTT,CASTFGTLNEAFF
TRBV5-1,once,TRBJ2-3,TRBD1,TGCGCCAGCAGCCCCCGGGACAGGGTCGAGGATACGCAGTATTTT,CASSPRDRVEDTQYF
TRBV21-1,.,TRBJ1-1,.,TGTGCCAGCAGCAAAGGACGCGTGATTCGTATGAACACTGAAGCTTTCTTT,CASSKGRVIRMNTEAFF
TRBV28,.,TRBJ1-5,.,TGTGCCAGCAGCCAGCAGTTTAGCAATCAGCCCCAGCATTTT,CASSQQFSNQPQHF
TRBV6-5,.,TRBJ1-1,.,TGTGCCAGCAGGCGTCTGAACACTGAAGCTTTCTTT,CASRRLNTEAFF
TRBV6-1,.,TRBJ1-4,.,TGTGCCAGCAGTGAAGATCGCGGGAGGGAGGGAGCAACTAATGAAAAACTGTTTTTT,CASSEDRGREGATNEKLFF
TRBV7-2,.,TRBJ2-3,TRBD2,TGTGCCAGCAGCTTATATCGCGGGGGGCCAGGACCAACAGATACGCAGTATTTT,CASSLYRGGPGPTDTQYF
TRBV6-5,once,TRBJ1-3,.,TGTGCCAGCAGTTTCAAATGGGACTCTGGAAACACCATATATTTT,CASSFKWDSGNTIYF
TRBV6-1,.,TRBJ2-7,.,TGTGCCAGCAGTGAAGAGGACACATCCTACGAGCAGTACTTC,CASSEEDTSYEQYF
TRBV11-3,.,TRBJ2-3,.,TGTGCCAGCAGCCCCGGCGGGGCAGATACGCAGTATTTT,CASSPGGADTQYF
TRBV27,.,TRBJ1-1,.,TGTGCCAGCAGCCTCAGGGGGAACACTGAAGCTTTCTTT,CASSLRGNTEAFF
TRBV2,.,TRBJ1-5,.,TGTGCCAGCAGTGAAGGGGGATGGGCCAATCAGCCCCAGCATTTT,CASSEGGWANQPQHF
TRBV6-6,.,TRBJ1-3,TRBD1,TGTGCCAGCAGCTACGACAGGGGTGGGGGAAACACCATATATTTT,CASSYDRGGGNTIYF
TRBV28,.,TRBJ1-2,TRBD1,TGTGCCACAGAAGTTCCGACAGGGTGGACGGGTGGCTACACCTTC,CATEVPTGWTGGYTF
TRBV7-9,few,TRBJ1-2,.,TGTGCCAGCAGCTTTAGGGGGGCGAATGGCTACACCTTC,CASSFRGANGYTF
TRBV21-1,.,TRBJ2-7,.,TGTGCCAGCAGCAAAAGGTGTATGAGAGGACAGGGGGATAACTACGAGCAGTACTTC,CASSKRCMRGQGDNYEQYF
TRBV6-5,.,TRBJ1-4,TRBD1,TGTGCCAGCAGGACGACAGGGATTTCCGAAAAACTGTTTTTT,CASRTTGISEKLFF
TRBV4-2,.,TRBJ2-2,.,TGTGCCAGCAGCCAAGATCTTGTCGGGGAGCTGTTTTTT,CASSQDLVGELFF
TRBV18,.,TRBJ1-1,TRBD1,TGTGCCAGCTCACTTGCCGGACAGGATAGAGCTGAAGCTTTCTTT,CASSLAGQDRAEAFF
TRBV7-2,.,TRBJ2-1,TRBD2,TGTGCCAGCAGCTATAGCGGGAGCTCCTACAATGAGCAGTTCTTC,CASSYSGSSYNEQFF
TRBV7-2,.,TRBJ2-3,.,TGTGCCAGCAGCCCTACCCGGGGCAACACAGATACGCAGTATTTT,CASSPTRGNTDTQYF
TRBV7-3,.,TRBJ1-2,.,TGTGCCAGCAGCTTAACGGTTAGGGGCGATGGCTACACCTTC,CASSLTVRGDGYTF
TRBV6-6,.,TRBJ1-2,.,TGTGCCAGCAGAAGGACGAGCGACGTTCCCTATGGCTACACCTTC,CASRRTSDVPYGYTF
TRBV7-8,.,TRBJ2-5,TRBD1,TGTGCCAGCTCCATAGGGGTTACAGGGGGCGCAGAGACCCAGTACTTC,CASSIGVTGGAETQYF
TRBV11-2,.,TRBJ1-2,.,TGTGCCAGCAGCTTAACACCAGGGTTCGACTACACCTTC,CASSLTPGFDYTF
TRBV6-1,.,TRBJ1-2,TRBD1,TGTGCCTCCTCCCCGGGACAGGCCTATGGCTACACCTTC,CASSPGQAYGYTF
TRBV19,.,TRBJ2-3,TRBD2,TGTGCCAGTAGTAGGCTAGCGGGAGCAGATACGCAGTATTTT,CASSRLAGADTQYF
TRBV5-1,.,TRBJ2-5,TRBD2,TGCGCCAGCAGCCCGACTAGCGGGTCACAAGAGACCCAGTACTTC,CASSPTSGSQETQYF
TRBV7-9,.,TRBJ1-4,.,TGTGCCAGCAGCTTAGACGGTAATGAAAAACTGTTTTTT,CASSLDGNEKLFF
TRBV5-1,.,TRBJ2-1,TRBD2,TGCGCCAGCAGCTTGACAGCGGGGGGGCCCAATGAGCAGTTCTTC,CASSLTAGGPNEQFF
TRBV27,.,TRBJ2-4,.,TGTGCCAGCTCGGGTCTAGCCAAAAACATTCAGTACTTC,CASSGLAKNIQYF
TRBV6-5,.,TRBJ2-1,TRBD1,TGTGCCAGCAGTTACCAGGGGGCGAATGAGCAGTTCTTC,CASSYQGANEQFF
TRBV5-1,.,TRBJ2-7,TRBD2,TGCGCCAGCAGCTTCACCGGGACTAGCGTCTACGAGCAGTACTTC,CASSFTGTSVYEQYF
TRBV9,.,TRBJ2-6,.,TGTGCCAGCAGTTACCCGGTGATTGACAGCCTGAACTCTGGGGCCAACGTCCTGACTTTC,CASSYPVIDSLNSGANVLTF
TRBV4-1,.,TRBJ2-5,TRBD2,TGCGCCAGCAGCCAAGAGTCACTAGCGGGGTGGAGGTCCCAGTACTTC,CASSQESLAGWRSQYF
TRBV18,once,TRBJ2-4,.,TGTGCCAGCTCACCACCTGACACGGGAGCGGCCAAAAACATTCAGTACTTC,CASSPPDTGAAKNIQYF
TRBV11-2,.,TRBJ2-3,.,TGTGCCAGCAGCTTAGGTGGACCTACCGCAGATACGCAGTATTTT,CASSLGGPTADTQYF
TRBV4-3,.,TRBJ1-2,.,TGCGCCAGCAGCCAAGCCACGGCAGGGAGTGGTGGCTACACCTTC,CASSQATAGSGGYTF
TRBV11-3,few,TRBJ2-7,.,TGTGCCAGCAGCCGAGGTGGGGCCCTCTCCTACGAGCAGTACTTC,CASSRGGALSYEQYF
TRBV30,.,TRBJ2-3,.,TGTGCCTGGACTACTCTCGTTCACCCTAGCACAGATACGCAGTATTTT,CAWTTLVHPSTDTQYF
TRBV5-1,.,TRBJ1-3,TRBD1,TGCGCCAGCAGCAGGACAGGGCTCGGTGGAAACACCATATATTTT,CASSRTGLGGNTIYF
TRBV5-1,.,TRBJ2-1,.,TGCGCCAGCAGCTTGGCCGGGTGGGGGGAGCAGTTCTTC,CASSLAGWGEQFF
TRBV6-4,.,TRBJ1-5,.,TGTGCCAGCAGCTCTACAGGGAATCAGCCCCAGCATTTT,CASSSTGNQPQHF
TRBV6-1,.,TRBJ1-5,.,TGTGCCAGCAGTGTGTCTGGGATCGTACAGCCCCAGCATTTT,CASSVSGIVQPQHF
TRBV6-5,few,TRBJ2-1,.,TGTGCCAGCAGTTACTTGGGACTCTATGAGCAGTTCTTC,CASSYLGLYEQFF
TRBV7-2,few,TRBJ1-2,.,TGTGCCAGCAGCTCCGGGGCCCTCCGGGCGGGATATGGCTACACCTTC,CASSSGALRAGYGYTF
TRBV19,.,TRBJ1-2,.,TGTGCCAGTATGCGGACTAACTATGGCTACACCTTC,CASMRTNYGYTF
TRBV4-2,.,TRBJ1-4,TRBD1,TGTGCCAGCAGCCAGGACCAGGGGGCCTCTAATGAAAAACTGTTTTTT,CASSQDQGASNEKLFF
TRBV7-9,once,TRBJ1-4,TRBD1,TGTGCCAGCAGCTCTGTACGGACAGGGAGAGCTGAAAAACTGTTTTTT,CASSSVRTGRAEKLFF